The clone carrying this T cell receptor (beta chain) was seen many times. The germline V gene encodes CDR1 MNHEY and CDR2 SMNVEV (reference sequence). The V end was cut by 6 bases, the J end by 6 bases, with 17 bases between. This CDR3 region has 14 residues. Researchers made TCR beta libraries by using iRepertoire HTBI primers and running Arm-PCR on CDR3 regions. Study processing details: In the combined samples, under 80 TRBV and more than 11 TRBJ segments were identified. Via MiXCR, TCRdb re-called the multiplex PCR reads, giving one row per CDR3 protein. These V and J calls rely on TCRdb rather than the paper's analysis. The data contain roughly 420,000 distinct CDR3 sequences, about 15% of them singletons. Time point indicated: newly diagnosed GD, antithyroid drugs for less than 3 months. The authors made the TCR library using RNA they extracted from PBMCs. The guidelines of the American Thyroid Association were the basis for diagnosing Graves' disease.

This entry belongs to a study of regulatory T cells in long-lasting Graves disease. This sample was shared with a second study, whose subject was T cells in Graves' hyperthyroidism and ophthalmopathy. That study reports: Pregnant or lactating patients were excluded, as were those with uncontrolled infection or other autoimmune disease. Most thyroid clonotypes expanded above 0.001 were also detected in blood.

The sequence derives from a woman aged 25 to 45 with Graves disease. The V gene is TRBV27, the J gene TRBJ1-1; D is ambiguous. The starting material was peripheral blood mononuclear cells (PBMCs), obtained at new diagnosis, from a patient treated with antithyroid drugs. CDR3 in DNA: TGTGCCAGCAGCCAGGCCCTCGGGCTGCCTGAAGCTTTCTTT. Protein sequence: CASSQALGLPEAFF.